These T cell receptor beta chains were read from a single sample in a study of CD8+CD57+ T cells in acquired aplastic anemia. A single record per CDR3 protein comes from TCRdb applying MiXCR to the reads. The sample shows some 170,000 distinct CDR3 sequences, about 70% of them seen only once. The material sequenced was sorted CD4+, CD8+, or CD8+CD57+ T cells (not recorded which) from PBMCs. The source is a human donor with aplastic anemia. Each CDR3 is given with its conserved first and last residue. The D gene is left open where the match is weak. Clone size is stated in some rows and not others, as once, few, many or a class when expanded.

D gene	clone size	CDR3 length	V gene	J gene	CDR3 DNA	CDR3 protein
-	-	15	TRBV4-3	TRBJ1-1	TGCGCCAGCAGCCAATCACGGACCCTCCTCACTGAAGCTTTCTTT	CASSQSRTLLTEAFF
TRBD1	-	14	TRBV15	TRBJ1-2	TGTGCCAGCAGCGCTACAGGGGGCGATAGGGGCTACACCTTC	CASSATGGDRGYTF
TRBD1	-	17	TRBV14	TRBJ2-3	TGTGCCAGCAGCCAAGCCAGGACAGGGCTAATGGCAGATACGCAGTATTTT	CASSQARTGLMADTQYF
-	-	12	TRBV29-1	TRBJ2-1	TGCAGCGTTGCCGGTGGGATCAATGAGCAGTTCTTC	CSVAGGINEQFF
-	many	16	TRBV4-1	TRBJ2-5	TGCGCCAGCAGCCAAGATCTCGGGGCCCGCCAAGAGACCCAGTACTTC	CASSQDLGARQETQYF
-	once	13	TRBV24-1	TRBJ2-1	TGTGCCACCGAAGACTCCTCCCTGGAGGAGCAGTTCTTC	CATEDSSLEEQFF
-	-	11	TRBV20-1	TRBJ2-1	TGCAGTGCTAGAAAGGCGGGAGAGCAGTTCTTC	CSARKAGEQFF
-	-	13	TRBV2	TRBJ1-4	TGTGCCAGCACCCGGGACAAGAATGAAAAACTGTTTTTT	CASTRDKNEKLFF
-	-	14	TRBV5-8	TRBJ2-7	TGCGCCAGCAGCCCGGGGACCAACAACTACGAGCAGTACTTC	CASSPGTNNYEQYF
-	-	14	TRBV11-2	TRBJ2-7	TGTGCCAGCAGCTTAGAACAGGGTAGCTACGAGCAGTACTTC	CASSLEQGSYEQYF
TRBD2	-	15	TRBV5-4	TRBJ2-5	TGTGCCAGCAGCTCTGCTAGCGGGTTGAGAGAGACCCAGTACTTC	CASSSASGLRETQYF
-	few	13	TRBV10-3	TRBJ1-3	TGTGCCATCAGTGTGGACATTGGTAACACCATATATTTT	CAISVDIGNTIYF
TRBD1	-	17	TRBV7-2	TRBJ2-4	TGTGCCAGCAGCTCCCTTCGGGGACAGGGGGCAGGAAGCAATCAGTACTTC	CASSSLRGQGAGSNQYF
-	-	14	TRBV24-1	TRBJ2-7	TGTGCCACCAGTGACCCCGGGACAGCGGGGGAGCAGTACTTC	CATSDPGTAGEQYF
TRBD2	once	16	TRBV10-2	TRBJ2-5	TGCGCCAGCAGTCCGTTGGGCGGGAGGAGCCAAGAGACCCAGTACTTC	CASSPLGGRSQETQYF
-	-	17	TRBV9	TRBJ2-5	TGTGCCAGCAGCTTGGCCCCAGGACTGGTGTACCAAGAGACCCAGTACTTC	CASSLAPGLVYQETQYF
-	-	16	TRBV19	TRBJ2-5	TGTGCAAGTAGTATAGGTTGGACAGGACTAAAAGAGACCCAGTACTTC	CASSIGWTGLKETQYF
-	once	10	TRBV2	TRBJ1-1	TGTGCCAGCGGGCGGGATGAAGCTTTCTTT	CASGRDEAFF
TRBD2	few	18	TRBV12-3/TRBV12-4	TRBJ2-3	TGTGCCAGTAAAGTCCTAAGACTAGCGGGACTGCATGAAGATACGCAGTATTTT	CASKVLRLAGLHEDTQYF
TRBD1	-	13	TRBV10-3	TRBJ2-1	TGTGCCATCAGTCAAGACAGGGCGAATGAGCAGTTCTTC	CAISQDRANEQFF
TRBD1	-	15	TRBV7-9	TRBJ2-3	TGTGCCAGCAGCTTCGACAGGGGGCGAACAGATACGCAGTATTTT	CASSFDRGRTDTQYF
TRBD1	-	13	TRBV10-3	TRBJ2-1	TGTGCCATCAGTGGGACAGGGAACGATGAGCAGTTCTTC	CAISGTGNDEQFF
TRBD1	-	15	TRBV10-1	TRBJ2-7	TGCGCCAGCAGTGACCTTCGGACAGGGGCCTACGAGCAGTACTTC	CASSDLRTGAYEQYF
-	-	12	TRBV9	TRBJ2-7	TGTGCCAGCAGCCAAAGTGGGGACGAGCGGTACTTC	CASSQSGDERYF
-	-	14	TRBV20-1	TRBJ2-3	TGCAGTGCTAGAGTAGGCTTGGCCCCAGATACGCAGTATTTT	CSARVGLAPDTQYF